This record covers a single TCR beta chain. These data belong to a study of T cells in Graves' hyperthyroidism and ophthalmopathy. About the research overall: Peripheral blood was secured at the point of initial diagnosis, before any treatment.

Among ophthalmopathy patients, the Clinical Activity Score reached at least 3, the NOSPECS grade reached at least 4, and duration remained under 3 months. The ends were cut back, 0 bases at V and 3 bases at J, with 9 bases in the middle. The CDR3 consists of 14 residues. Per the germline V gene, CDR1 is SGHRS and CDR2 is YFSETQ. The investigators amplified TCR beta CDR3 regions from RNA transcripts. The study used the HTBI primer set for a first-round RT-PCR of the TCR CDR3. TCRdb processed the multiplex PCR reads anew with MiXCR; each CDR3 protein has one entry. The sample has roughly 560,000 distinct CDR3 sequences; around 15% are singletons.

The TCR sequence derives from a middle-aged woman with Graves' ophthalmopathy. The sample comprised blood. This rearrangement joins TRBV5-1 to TRBJ2-5; D possibly corresponds to TRBD1 (5 bases). CDR3 bases: TGCGCCAGCAGCTTGGATCCAGGGAAAGAGACCCAGTACTTC. This gives the protein CASSLDPGKETQYF.